At least ten counts were recorded for the clone carrying this TCR beta chain. The record originates from a study of T cells in Graves' hyperthyroidism and ophthalmopathy. Germline lookup yields CDR1 LGHDT and CDR2 YNNKEL (reference sequence). CDR3 length: 15 residues. V lost 2 bases and J lost 1, with 11 bases in between. RNA transcripts were the template for amplifying TCR beta CDR3 regions. With the HTBI primer set, the TCR CDR3 went through a first round of RT-PCR. In TCRdb, the multiplex PCR reads were re-called with MiXCR into one record per CDR3 protein. Among 75,000 to 100,000 distinct CDR3 sequences listed, about half were seen once.

The chain links TRBV3-1 to TRBJ1-1; D ambiguous. This clonotype was obtained from a woman in her 40s with Graves' hyperthyroidism. The sequencing sample was made of blood. The CDR3: CASSQRTRKNTEAFF. The CDR3 DNA follows: TGTGCCAGCAGCCAACGAACACGGAAGAACACTGAAGCTTTCTTT.